This T cell receptor (beta chain) appears in the sequencing data of a study of blood T cell repertoires in COVID-19. Method: immunoSEQ multiplex PCR; TCRdb's copy keeps in-frame clones and lacks some. The sample includes 150,000 to 200,000 clones, about 83% seen only once; the top ten take about 9.7%. The germline CDR1 and CDR2 sequences are LNHDA and SQIVND (reference sequence). This CDR3 contains 12 residues. V lost 3 bases and J 7 bases, leaving 9 bases between the germline ends. V gene TRBV19 combines with J gene TRBJ2-5; D gene unclear. This TCR was sampled from a woman in her twenties or thirties who had recovered from COVID-19. The sequenced material came from PBMCs or T cells enriched from blood (not recorded which). CDR3 DNA: TGTGCCAGTAGTATCGGCTCGGGGACCCAGTACTTC. Protein product: CASSIGSGTQYF.